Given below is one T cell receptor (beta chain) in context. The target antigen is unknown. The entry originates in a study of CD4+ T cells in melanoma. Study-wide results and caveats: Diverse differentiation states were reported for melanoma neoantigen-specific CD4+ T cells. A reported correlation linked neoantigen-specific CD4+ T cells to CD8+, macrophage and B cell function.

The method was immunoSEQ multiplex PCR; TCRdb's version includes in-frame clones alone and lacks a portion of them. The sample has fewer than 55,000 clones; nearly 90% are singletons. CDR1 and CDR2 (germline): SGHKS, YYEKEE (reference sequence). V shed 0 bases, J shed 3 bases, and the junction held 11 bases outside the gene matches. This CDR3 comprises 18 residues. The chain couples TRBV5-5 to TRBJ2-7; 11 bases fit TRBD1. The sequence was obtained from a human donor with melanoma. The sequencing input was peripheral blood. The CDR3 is CASSLGTGGAIPNYEQYF. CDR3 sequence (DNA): TGTGCCAGCAGCTTGGGGACAGGGGGCGCCATCCCCAACTACGAGCAGTACTTC.